This T cell receptor beta chain was observed in a study of brain T cells in children with intractable seizures. Method: immunoSEQ multiplex PCR; TCRdb's copy keeps in-frame clones and lacks some. This table holds 110,000 or so clones, 85% to 95% found once. Germline lookup yields CDR1 SGHDT and CDR2 YYEEEE. The CDR3 runs to 14 residues. V was trimmed by 4 bases and J by 3 bases, leaving 8 bases between them. The sample here was peripheral blood, taken at surgery. The chain carries TRBV5-6 and TRBJ1-6; D not certain. This sequence was found in a boy less than two years old with hemimegalencephaly and intractable seizures. CDR3 sequence: CASSPAGYNSPLHF. CDR3 nucleotides: TGTGCCAGCAGCCCCGCGGGCTATAATTCACCCCTCCACTTT. Full variable domain (remainder filled in from reference TRBV5-6 and TRBJ1-6): DAGVTQSPTHLIKTRGQQVTLRCSPKSGHDTVSWYQQALGQGPQFIFQYYEEEERQRGNFPDRFSGHQFPNYSSELNVNALLLGDSALYLCASSPAGYNSPLHFGNGTRLTVT.